The rows below give T cell receptor beta chains drawn from one sample of a study of cytomegalovirus exposure and HLA in healthy donors. Generated by immunoSEQ multiplex PCR, the TCRdb table keeps only in-frame clones and is missing some. Of a few hundred thousand clones listed, approximately 81% are singletons. The sequencing input was PBMCs. These receptors came from a man in his thirties or forties in good health and CMV-seronegative. Both conserved end residues are part of each CDR3. Each record gives: clone size, J gene, D gene, V gene, CDR3 protein, CDR3 DNA. A D gene is named only where the DNA matches it firmly. Rows give clone size only sometimes, using once, few, many, or a class for an expanded clone.

size: NA; J: TRBJ2-7; D: NA; V: TRBV27; CDR3: CASSFSNRETYEQYF; DNA: TGTGCCAGCAGTTTCTCGAACAGGGAGACCTACGAGCAGTACTTC
size: NA; J: TRBJ2-7; D: NA; V: TRBV9; CDR3: CASSVGGAAYEQYF; DNA: TGTGCCAGCAGCGTAGGCGGGGCTGCCTACGAGCAGTACTTC
size: NA; J: TRBJ1-1; D: TRBD1; V: TRBV4-1; CDR3: CASSQEGRGKGTEAFF; DNA: TGCGCCAGCAGCCAAGAAGGCAGGGGGAAGGGTACTGAAGCTTTCTTT
size: NA; J: TRBJ2-1; D: NA; V: TRBV28; CDR3: CASSLWARRGNEQFF; DNA: TGTGCCAGCAGTTTATGGGCGCGGAGGGGCAATGAGCAGTTCTTC
size: NA; J: TRBJ2-1; D: TRBD2; V: TRBV2; CDR3: CASSEKVAGGRGREQFF; DNA: TGTGCCAGCAGTGAAAAGGTTGCGGGGGGGCGAGGTCGTGAGCAGTTCTTC
size: NA; J: TRBJ2-7; D: NA; V: TRBV29-1; CDR3: CSVAGHLVYEQYF; DNA: TGCAGCGTTGCGGGACACTTGGTCTACGAGCAGTACTTC
size: NA; J: TRBJ2-7; D: TRBD1; V: TRBV4-3; CDR3: CASSQGRQGAYEQYF; DNA: TGCGCCAGCAGCCAAGGTAGGCAGGGGGCCTACGAGCAGTACTTC
size: NA; J: TRBJ2-5; D: TRBD1; V: TRBV5-6; CDR3: CASSSYGTGQETQYF; DNA: TGTGCCAGCAGCTCTTACGGGACAGGTCAAGAGACCCAGTACTTC
size: NA; J: TRBJ1-2; D: NA; V: TRBV13; CDR3: CASSIRGGYTF; DNA: TGTGCCAGCAGCATCAGGGGAGGCTACACCTTC
size: NA; J: TRBJ2-1; D: NA; V: TRBV28; CDR3: CASAFGGGGSYNEQFF; DNA: TGTGCCAGCGCTTTTGGAGGGGGGGGATCCTACAATGAGCAGTTCTTC
size: NA; J: TRBJ1-6; D: NA; V: TRBV28; CDR3: CASSFVRQKAYNSPLHF; DNA: TGTGCCAGCAGTTTTGTGCGACAGAAGGCCTATAATTCACCCCTCCACTTT
size: NA; J: TRBJ2-1; D: TRBD2; V: TRBV28; CDR3: CASSIPGLAGGSNEQFF; DNA: TGTGCCAGCAGTATACCGGGACTAGCGGGGGGATCCAATGAGCAGTTCTTC
size: NA; J: TRBJ2-5; D: TRBD1; V: TRBV5-4; CDR3: CASSLGDRGRETQYF; DNA: TGTGCCAGCAGCTTAGGGGACAGGGGGAGGGAGACCCAGTACTTC
size: NA; J: TRBJ2-7; D: TRBD2; V: TRBV6-6; CDR3: CASKESGTSGGAEQYF; DNA: TGTGCCAGCAAAGAATCAGGGACTAGCGGGGGGGCCGAGCAGTACTTC
size: NA; J: TRBJ2-3; D: TRBD2; V: TRBV5-5; CDR3: CASSLERLAGADTQYF; DNA: TGTGCCAGCAGCTTGGAACGACTAGCGGGGGCAGATACGCAGTATTTT
size: few; J: TRBJ1-1; D: NA; V: TRBV29-1; CDR3: CSVVGGGGMNTEAFF; DNA: TGCAGCGTTGTGGGGGGGGGAGGTATGAACACTGAAGCTTTCTTT
size: NA; J: TRBJ1-5; D: NA; V: TRBV28; CDR3: CASSFKGRNQPQHF; DNA: TGTGCCAGCAGTTTCAAGGGGCGAAATCAGCCCCAGCATTTT
size: NA; J: TRBJ2-5; D: TRBD2; V: TRBV19; CDR3: CASSMGGLYQETQYF; DNA: TGTGCCAGTAGTATGGGAGGGCTGTATCAAGAGACCCAGTACTTC
size: NA; J: TRBJ2-7; D: TRBD1; V: TRBV11-1; CDR3: CASSLITGTGNIDEQYF; DNA: TGTGCCAGCAGCTTAATTACCGGGACAGGGAATATCGACGAGCAGTACTTC
size: NA; J: TRBJ2-7; D: NA; V: TRBV9; CDR3: CASSVRTHSTRGGEQYF; DNA: TGTGCCAGCAGCGTACGGACACACTCGACACGGGGAGGCGAGCAGTACTTC
size: NA; J: TRBJ1-2; D: NA; V: TRBV6-5; CDR3: CGIGRREGKDYGYTF; DNA: TGTGGCATTGGTAGGAGGGAAGGGAAGGACTATGGCTACACCTTC
size: NA; J: TRBJ1-5; D: NA; V: TRBV27; CDR3: CASSYSSNQPQHF; DNA: TGTGCCAGCAGTTACAGTAGCAATCAGCCCCAGCATTTT
size: NA; J: TRBJ1-2; D: NA; V: TRBV5-1; CDR3: CASSSATGFHGYTF; DNA: TGCGCCAGCAGCTCCGCTACAGGGTTCCATGGCTACACCTTC
size: NA; J: TRBJ1-2; D: NA; V: TRBV11-2; CDR3: CASSPGISYGYTF; DNA: TGTGCCAGCAGCCCCGGGATTTCCTATGGCTACACCTTC
size: NA; J: TRBJ2-2; D: NA; V: TRBV12-2; CDR3: CASRLGRDRGPANTGELFF; DNA: TGTGCAAGTCGCTTAGGTCGGGACAGGGGACCCGCGAACACCGGGGAGCTGTTTTTT
size: NA; J: TRBJ2-4; D: TRBD1; V: TRBV5-1; CDR3: CASSPRTGSNIQYF; DNA: TGCGCCAGCAGCCCGAGGACAGGGAGTAACATTCAGTACTTC
size: NA; J: TRBJ1-2; D: NA; V: TRBV19; CDR3: CASTTGGPHTF; DNA: TGTGCCAGTACTACTGGGGGCCCTCACACCTTC
size: once; J: TRBJ2-1; D: NA; V: TRBV4-1; CDR3: CASSQERRGSYNEQFF; DNA: TGCGCCAGCAGCCAAGAAAGGCGGGGCTCCTACAATGAGCAGTTCTTC
size: NA; J: TRBJ1-3; D: NA; V: TRBV15; CDR3: CATSPRTASGNTIYF; DNA: TGTGCCACCAGCCCGAGGACAGCCTCTGGAAACACCATATATTTT
size: NA; J: TRBJ2-1; D: TRBD2; V: TRBV11-2; CDR3: CASSSPTLAGGTINEQFF; DNA: TGTGCCAGCAGCTCCCCCACCCTAGCGGGGGGGACTATAAATGAGCAGTTCTTC
size: NA; J: TRBJ1-5; D: NA; V: TRBV7-2; CDR3: CASSLKPGDNQPQHF; DNA: TGTGCCAGCAGCTTAAAGCCGGGAGACAATCAGCCCCAGCATTTT
size: NA; J: TRBJ2-7; D: TRBD2; V: TRBV6-5; CDR3: CASSSGGSGPTYEQYF; DNA: TGTGCCAGCAGTTCGGGCGGTAGCGGGCCCACCTACGAGCAGTACTTC
size: NA; J: TRBJ1-1; D: NA; V: TRBV9; CDR3: CASSVGGGGWSEAFF; DNA: TGTGCCAGCAGCGTAGGGGGGGGAGGGTGGTCCGAAGCTTTCTTT
size: few; J: TRBJ2-3; D: TRBD2; V: TRBV18; CDR3: CASSPREGQAQRCTQYF; DNA: TGTGCCAGCTCACCACGGGAGGGGCAGGCCCAAAGGTGTACGCAGTATTTT
size: NA; J: TRBJ2-7; D: TRBD1; V: TRBV5-1; CDR3: CASSLGDRGRRYEQYF; DNA: TGCGCCAGCAGCTTGGGGGACAGGGGGCGCCGGTACGAGCAGTACTTC
size: NA; J: TRBJ1-3; D: NA; V: TRBV6-5; CDR3: CASSRGALGDTIYF; DNA: TGTGCCAGCAGCCGCGGGGCACTAGGGGACACCATATATTTT
size: NA; J: TRBJ2-7; D: TRBD2; V: TRBV28; CDR3: CASSSSTSGVYEQYF; DNA: TGTGCCAGCAGTTCGTCAACTAGCGGGGTCTACGAGCAGTACTTC
size: NA; J: TRBJ2-2; D: TRBD2; V: TRBV4-3; CDR3: CASSQDSGLAGGRTGELFF; DNA: TGCGCCAGCAGCCAAGATTCCGGACTAGCGGGGGGGCGGACCGGGGAGCTGTTTTTT
size: NA; J: TRBJ2-2; D: NA; V: TRBV15; CDR3: CATSRDWRGLNTGELFF; DNA: TGTGCCACCAGCAGAGATTGGAGGGGGCTTAACACCGGGGAGCTGTTTTTT
size: NA; J: TRBJ2-2; D: NA; V: TRBV2; CDR3: CASNPQGVNTGELFF; DNA: TGTGCCAGCAACCCACAGGGTGTTAACACCGGGGAGCTGTTTTTT